Following are 4 T cell receptor beta chains from one sample sequenced in a study of shared clonotypes between healthy human individuals. Assay used: immunoSEQ multiplex PCR; TCRdb lists only in-frame clones, some missing. Of 500,000 or so clones detected, about 96% appear once; the ten largest clones hold about 0.064%. Sequenced material: naive CD4+ T cells sorted from blood. This sample's subset: CD45RA+ positively selected. The receptor source for this set is a woman under 40 in good health.

As regards this clone: Other DNA sequences in this sample translate to the same CDR3. The CDR3, as DNA: TGTGCCAGCAGTAATTACGAGCAGTACTTC. Translating gives CASSNYEQYF. The chain couples TRBV28 to TRBJ2-7; D uncertain. Germline lookup yields CDR1 MDHEN and CDR2 SYDVKM. This CDR3 contains 10 residues. Trimming took off 5 bases at V and 4 bases at J, with 3 bases between the two ends. The whole variable domain, filled in from reference TRBV28 and TRBJ2-7, reads DVKVTQSSRYLVKRTGEKVFLECVQDMDHENMFWYRQDPGLGLRLIYFSYDVKMKEKGDIPEGYSVSREKKERFSLILESASTNQTSMYLCASSNYEQYFGPGTRLTVT.

The chain links TRBV11-2 to TRBJ2-5; tentatively, D is TRBD1 (6 bases). The CDR3 is 13 amino acids. The V end lost 7 bases, the J end lost 11 bases, and 20 bases lay between the germline ends. In germline, CDR1 is SGHAT, CDR2 FQNNGV. The CDR3 DNA is TGTGCCAGCACCTACAACAGGGACGGGGAGCAGTACTTC. Translated: CASTYNRDGEQYF.

The chain employs TRBV10-3 and TRBJ2-1, with 9 bases matching TRBD1. Trimming removed 8 bases from V and 10 bases from J; junction bases left unmatched: 18. The germline V gene has CDR1 ENHRY and CDR2 SYGVKD. CDR3 length equals 16 residues. Here the CDR3 DNA reads TGTGCCATCCCCCGGGACAGGGACGACGCCTCAGGGGAGCAGTTCTTC. This gives the protein CAIPRDRDDASGEQFF.

The V and J genes are TRBV11-2 and TRBJ1-1; D gene unclear. This CDR3 comprises 14 residues. Germline V gene data show CDR1 as SGHAT and CDR2 as FQNNGV. Trimming cost V 5 bases and J 3 bases, with 13 bases left between them. The CDR3 coding sequence is TGTGCCAGCAGCATAGTTAATTCGGACACTGAAGCTTTCTTT. Translated: CASSIVNSDTEAFF.